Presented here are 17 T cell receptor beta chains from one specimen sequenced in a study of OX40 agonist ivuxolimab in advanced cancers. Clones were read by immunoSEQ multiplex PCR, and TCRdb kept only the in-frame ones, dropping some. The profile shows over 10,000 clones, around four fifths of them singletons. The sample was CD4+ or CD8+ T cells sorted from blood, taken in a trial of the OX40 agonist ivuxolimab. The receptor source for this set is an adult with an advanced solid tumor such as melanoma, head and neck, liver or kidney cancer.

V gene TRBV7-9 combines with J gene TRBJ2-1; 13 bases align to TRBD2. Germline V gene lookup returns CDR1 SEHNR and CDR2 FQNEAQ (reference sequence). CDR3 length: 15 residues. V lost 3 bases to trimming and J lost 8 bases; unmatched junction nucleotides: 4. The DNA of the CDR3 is TGTGCCAGCAGCTTGGTACTAGCGGGAGGGGATGAGCAGTTCTTC. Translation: CASSLVLAGGDEQFF.

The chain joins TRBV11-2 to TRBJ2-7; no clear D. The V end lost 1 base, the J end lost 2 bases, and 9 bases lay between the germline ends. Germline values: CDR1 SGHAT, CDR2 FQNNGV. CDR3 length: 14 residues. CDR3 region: CASSLAAGAYEQYV. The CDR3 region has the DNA TGTGCCAGCAGCTTAGCGGCAGGCGCCTACGAGCAGTACGTC.

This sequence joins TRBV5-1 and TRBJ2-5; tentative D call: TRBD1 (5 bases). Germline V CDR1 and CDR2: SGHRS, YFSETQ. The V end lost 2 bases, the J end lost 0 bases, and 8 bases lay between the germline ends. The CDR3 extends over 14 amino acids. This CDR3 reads CASSLAGNQETQYF. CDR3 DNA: TGCGCCAGCAGCTTAGCAGGGAACCAAGAGACCCAGTACTTC.

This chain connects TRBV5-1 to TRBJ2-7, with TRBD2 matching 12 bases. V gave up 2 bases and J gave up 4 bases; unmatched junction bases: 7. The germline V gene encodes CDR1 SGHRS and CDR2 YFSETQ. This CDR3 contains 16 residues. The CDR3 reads CASSLELAGGLYEQYF. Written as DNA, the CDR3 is TGCGCCAGCAGCTTAGAACTAGCGGGAGGCCTTTACGAGCAGTACTTC. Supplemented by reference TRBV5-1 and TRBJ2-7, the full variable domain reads KAGVTQTPRYLIKTRGQQVTLSCSPISGHRSVSWYQQTPGQGLQFLFEYFSETQRNKGNFPGRFSGRQFSNSRSEMNVSTLELGDSALYLCASSLELAGGLYEQYFGPGTRLTVT.

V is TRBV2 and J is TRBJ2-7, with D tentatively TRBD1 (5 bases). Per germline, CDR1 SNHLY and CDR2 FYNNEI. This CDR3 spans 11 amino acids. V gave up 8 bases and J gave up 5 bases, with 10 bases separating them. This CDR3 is CASLGVNEQYF. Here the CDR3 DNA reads TGTGCCAGCCTAGGGGTAAACGAGCAGTACTTC.

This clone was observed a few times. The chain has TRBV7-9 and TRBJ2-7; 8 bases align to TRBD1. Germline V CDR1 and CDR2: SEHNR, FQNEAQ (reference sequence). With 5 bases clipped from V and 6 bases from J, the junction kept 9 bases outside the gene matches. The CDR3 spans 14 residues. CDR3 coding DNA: TGTGCCAGCAGCCAAGGACAGGGAGCTTGCGAGCAGTACTTC. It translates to CASSQGQGACEQYF.

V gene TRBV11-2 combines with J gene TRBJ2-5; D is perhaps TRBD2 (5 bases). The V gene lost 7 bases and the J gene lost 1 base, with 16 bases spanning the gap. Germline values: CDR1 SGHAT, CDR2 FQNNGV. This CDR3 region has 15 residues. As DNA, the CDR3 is TGTGCCAGCAAAAGAGAGTACGGGATCCAAGAGACCCAGTACTTC. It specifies CASKREYGIQETQYF. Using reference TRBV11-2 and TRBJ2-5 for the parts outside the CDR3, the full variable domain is EAGVAQSPRYKIIEKRQSVAFWCNPISGHATLYWYQQILGQGPKLLIQFQNNGVVDDSQLPKDRFSAERLKGVDSTLKIQPAKLEDSAVYLCASKREYGIQETQYFGPGTRLLVL.

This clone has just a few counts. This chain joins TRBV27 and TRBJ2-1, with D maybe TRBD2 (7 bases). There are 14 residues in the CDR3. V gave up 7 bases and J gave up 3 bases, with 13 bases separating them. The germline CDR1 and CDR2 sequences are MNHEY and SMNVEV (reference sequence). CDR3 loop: CASTRGAGYNEQFF. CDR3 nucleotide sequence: TGTGCCAGCACCCGGGGGGCGGGCTACAATGAGCAGTTCTTC.

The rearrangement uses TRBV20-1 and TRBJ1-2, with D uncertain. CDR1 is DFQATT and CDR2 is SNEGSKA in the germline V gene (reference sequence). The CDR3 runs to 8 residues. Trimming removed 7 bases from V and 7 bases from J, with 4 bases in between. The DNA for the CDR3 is TGCAGTGTGCCTGGCTACACCTTC. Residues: CSVPGYTF.

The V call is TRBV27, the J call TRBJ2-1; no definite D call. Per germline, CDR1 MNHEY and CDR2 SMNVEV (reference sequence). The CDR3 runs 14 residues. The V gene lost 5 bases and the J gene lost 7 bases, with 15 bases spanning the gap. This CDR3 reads CASSLRPPANEQFF. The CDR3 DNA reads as TGTGCCAGCAGTCTCAGACCCCCGGCGAATGAGCAGTTCTTC.

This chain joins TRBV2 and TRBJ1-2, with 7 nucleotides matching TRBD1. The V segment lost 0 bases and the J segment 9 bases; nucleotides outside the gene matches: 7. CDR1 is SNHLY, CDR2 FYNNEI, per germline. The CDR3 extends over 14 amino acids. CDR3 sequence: CASSEADRSLRYTF. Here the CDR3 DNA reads TGTGCCAGCAGTGAAGCGGACAGGAGTCTCCGCTACACCTTC.

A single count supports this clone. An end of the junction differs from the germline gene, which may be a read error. The CDR3 bases are TGTGCCAGCAGCCACGGGACGGAGCCGTTCTTC. Residues: CASSHGTEPFF. This chain links TRBV7-9 with TRBJ2-1; D is tentatively TRBD1 or TRBD2 (5 bases each). There are 11 residues in the CDR3. CDR1 and CDR2 (germline): SEHNR, FQNEAQ (reference sequence). The full variable domain, its missing parts supplied by reference TRBV7-9 and TRBJ2-1, is DTGVSQNPRHKITKRGQNVTFRCDPISEHNRLYWYRQTLGQGPEFLTYFQNEAQLEKSRLLSDRFSAERPKGSFSTLEIQRTEQGDSAMYLCASSHGTEPFFGPGTRLTVL.

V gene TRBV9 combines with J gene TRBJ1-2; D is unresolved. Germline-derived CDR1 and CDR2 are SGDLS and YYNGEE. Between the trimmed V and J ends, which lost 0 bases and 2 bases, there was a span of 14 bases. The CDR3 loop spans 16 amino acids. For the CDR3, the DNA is TGTGCCAGCAGCGTAGCCAGCCAGGCACCCAACTATGGCTACACCTTC. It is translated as CASSVASQAPNYGYTF.

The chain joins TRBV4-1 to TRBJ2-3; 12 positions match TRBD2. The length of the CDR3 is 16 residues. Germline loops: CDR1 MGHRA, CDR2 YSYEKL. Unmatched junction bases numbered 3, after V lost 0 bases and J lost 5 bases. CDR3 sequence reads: CASSQDRLAGVDTQYF. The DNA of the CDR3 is TGCGCCAGCAGCCAAGATAGACTAGCGGGAGTAGATACGCAGTATTTT.

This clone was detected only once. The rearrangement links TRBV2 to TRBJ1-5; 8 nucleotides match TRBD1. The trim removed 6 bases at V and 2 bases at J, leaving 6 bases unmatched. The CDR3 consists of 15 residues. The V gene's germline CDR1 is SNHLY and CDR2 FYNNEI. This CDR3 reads CASRVGTGRNQPQHF. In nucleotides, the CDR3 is TGTGCCAGCAGGGTTGGGACAGGCCGCAATCAGCCCCAGCATTTT. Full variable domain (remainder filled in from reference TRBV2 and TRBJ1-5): EPEVTQTPSHQVTQMGQEVILRCVPISNHLYFYWYRQILGQKVEFLVSFYNNEISEKSEIFDDQFSVERPDGSNFTLKIRSTKLEDSAMYFCASRVGTGRNQPQHFGDGTRLSIL.

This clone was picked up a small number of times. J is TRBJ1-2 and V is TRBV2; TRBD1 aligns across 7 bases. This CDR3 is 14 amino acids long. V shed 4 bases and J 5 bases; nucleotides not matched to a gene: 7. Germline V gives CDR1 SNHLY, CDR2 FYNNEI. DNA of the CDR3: TGTGCCAGCAGTGGCACAGGGGAAGAGTATGGCTACACCTTC. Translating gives CASSGTGEEYGYTF. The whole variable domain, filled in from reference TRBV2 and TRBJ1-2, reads EPEVTQTPSHQVTQMGQEVILRCVPISNHLYFYWYRQILGQKVEFLVSFYNNEISEKSEIFDDQFSVERPDGSNFTLKIRSTKLEDSAMYFCASSGTGEEYGYTFGSGTRLTVV.

CDR3 loop: CAWSAPRQGYTEAFF. CDR3 DNA: TGTGCCTGGAGTGCTCCCCGACAGGGTTACACTGAAGCTTTCTTT. The chain links TRBV30 to TRBJ1-1; 7 bases are shared with TRBD1. The germline CDR1 and CDR2 sequences are GTSNPN and SVGIG (reference sequence). The CDR3 sequence is 15 residues long. V shed 1 base, J shed 3 bases, and the junction held 8 bases outside the gene matches.